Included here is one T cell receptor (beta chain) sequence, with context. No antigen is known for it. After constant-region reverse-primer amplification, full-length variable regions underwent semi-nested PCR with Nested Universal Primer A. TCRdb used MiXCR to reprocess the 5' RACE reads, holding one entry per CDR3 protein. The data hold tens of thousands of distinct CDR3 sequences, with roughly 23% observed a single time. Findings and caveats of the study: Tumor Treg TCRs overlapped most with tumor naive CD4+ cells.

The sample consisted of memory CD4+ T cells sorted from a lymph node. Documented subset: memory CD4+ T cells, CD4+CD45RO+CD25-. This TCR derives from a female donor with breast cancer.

Here the CDR3 reads CSAKELGLATRADTQYF. Here the CDR3 DNA reads TGCAGTGCTAAAGAATTGGGACTAGCAACGAGGGCAGATACGCAGTATTTT. V is TRBV20-1 and J is TRBJ2-3; 9 bases are shared with TRBD2. The junction had 15 bases not matched to a gene; V was cut back by 4 bases and J by 4 bases. This CDR3 contains 17 residues. CDR1 is DFQATT and CDR2 is SNEGSKA in the germline V gene (reference sequence).